This T cell receptor beta chain was retrieved from a study of cytomegalovirus exposure and HLA in healthy donors. The CDR3 has 16 residues. The J segment lost 2 bases and the V segment lost 6 bases, leaving 10 bases of the junction unmatched. Germline V gives CDR1 MDHEN, CDR2 SYDVKM. TCRdb's copy holds only in-frame clones and misses some; the assay was immunoSEQ multiplex PCR. The data hold approximately 270,000 clones, with 85% to 90% observed a single time. The chain links TRBV28 to TRBJ2-3; 8 bases fit TRBD2. Sequenced: PBMCs. The receptor was derived from a young woman in good health and CMV-seronegative. The CDR3 sequence: CASRSWERGLTDTQYF. The CDR3 DNA is TGTGCCAGCAGGTCCTGGGAGCGGGGGCTCACAGATACGCAGTATTTT.